One sample yielded the 17 T cell receptor beta chains listed below, sequenced in a study of blood T cell repertoires in COVID-19. Assay used: immunoSEQ multiplex PCR; TCRdb lists only in-frame clones, some missing. Of 330,000 or so clones listed, approximately 88% are singletons. Sequencing used peripheral blood. These receptors originate from a man between 25 and 39 years old with COVID-19, enrolled during active disease.

This clone has more than one count but fewer than ten. The chain couples TRBV2 to TRBJ1-6; 7 positions match TRBD1. The germline CDR1 and CDR2 sequences are SNHLY and FYNNEI. The V and J ends lost 3 bases and 7 bases, in that order; junction bases with no gene match: 6. This CDR3 has 15 amino acids. CDR3 in amino acids: CASSDRDSRNSPLHF. CDR3 bases: TGTGCCAGCAGTGATCGGGACAGTAGAAATTCACCCCTCCACTTT. The whole variable domain, remainder taken from reference TRBV2 and TRBJ1-6, is EPEVTQTPSHQVTQMGQEVILRCVPISNHLYFYWYRQILGQKVEFLVSFYNNEISEKSEIFDDQFSVERPDGSNFTLKIRSTKLEDSAMYFCASSDRDSRNSPLHFGNGTRLTVT.

The chain uses TRBV7-9 and TRBJ2-7; possible D gene TRBD2, 5 bases. The CDR3 is 15 residues long. Germline CDR1 SEHNR, CDR2 FQNEAQ (reference sequence). Trimming took 2 bases from V and 2 from J, leaving 13 bases between them. CDR3 DNA sequence: TGTGCCAGCAGCTTATCGGGGTACCCAACCTACGAGCAGTACTTC. It yields the protein CASSLSGYPTYEQYF. Drawing the rest from reference TRBV7-9 and TRBJ2-7, the complete variable domain is DTGVSQNPRHKITKRGQNVTFRCDPISEHNRLYWYRQTLGQGPEFLTYFQNEAQLEKSRLLSDRFSAERPKGSFSTLEIQRTEQGDSAMYLCASSLSGYPTYEQYFGPGTRLTVT.

The genes are TRBV3-1 (or the pseudogene TRBV3-2) and TRBJ2-1, with 9 bases fitting TRBD2. CDR3 size: 18 residues. Trimming cost V 5 bases and J 6 bases; bases outside gene matches: 17. Germline CDR1 is LGHDT and CDR2 is YNNKEL (reference sequence). This CDR3 reads CASSSIKRGAGFVNEQFF. In nucleotides, the CDR3 is TGTGCCAGCAGCTCTATTAAGCGGGGGGCAGGTTTCGTCAATGAGCAGTTCTTC.

This CDR3 reads CASSFPGTSTYGYTF. CDR3 DNA sequence: TGTGCCAGTAGCTTCCCCGGGACTTCGACGTATGGCTACACCTTC. The chain combines TRBV19 with TRBJ1-2; possibly TRBD1 for D (5 bases). This CDR3 comprises 15 residues. The V gene lost 6 bases and the J gene lost 5 bases, with 19 bases spanning the gap. CDR1 LNHDA and CDR2 SQIVND come from the germline V gene (reference sequence).

This sequence joins TRBV7-3 and TRBJ1-2; 8 nucleotides line up with TRBD1. Germline V CDR1 and CDR2: SGHTA, FQGTGA. V was pared by 4 bases and J by 3 bases, with 7 bases of the junction left unmatched. CDR3 length: 15 residues. The CDR3 is CASSYQGAQDYGYTF. The CDR3 DNA follows: TGTGCCAGCAGCTATCAGGGGGCGCAGGACTATGGCTACACCTTC.

The gene calls are TRBV6-5 and TRBJ2-7; TRBD1 might be the D (5 bases). The CDR3 runs to 13 residues. V lost 6 bases and J 4 bases, leaving 13 bases between the germline ends. Germline CDR1 is MNHEY and CDR2 is SVGAGI. For the CDR3, the DNA is TGTGCCAGCAGCGGCAATACAGGATACGAGCAGTACTTC. Translating gives CASSGNTGYEQYF.

The V gene is TRBV10-3, the J gene TRBJ1-2; TRBD1 might be the D (5 bases). The V gene's germline CDR1 is ENHRY and CDR2 SYGVKD. The CDR3 runs to 18 residues. V was pared by 6 bases and J by 3 bases, with 26 bases between. The CDR3, as DNA: TGTGCCATCAGCTCCTTGCCCGAGACAGCGAGCTCTCACTATGGCTACACCTTC. It encodes CAISSLPETASSHYGYTF.

V and J are TRBV3-1 (or the pseudogene TRBV3-2) and TRBJ2-1; TRBD2 matches 7 bases. Trimming removed 10 bases from V and 5 bases from J; junction bases left unmatched: 5. The germline CDR1 and CDR2 sequences are LGHDT and YNNKEL (reference sequence). CDR3 length: 12 residues. CDR3 in amino acids: CATRAGDNEQFF. CDR3 nucleotide sequence: TGTGCCACCCGGGCGGGGGACAATGAGCAGTTCTTC.

The chain carries TRBV28 and TRBJ1-1, with D possibly matching TRBD1 (6 bases). Germline CDR1 and CDR2: MDHEN and SYDVKM. Deletions cut 0 bases from V and 4 bases from J, with 12 bases between. The CDR3 loop spans 15 amino acids. The DNA for the CDR3 is TGTGCCAGCAGTTTATGGGGGGGGCCGGCCACTGAAGCTTTCTTT. This codes for CASSLWGGPATEAFF.

The chain joins TRBV7-9 to TRBJ2-6; a weak D match, TRBD1 (6 bases). V was pared by 5 bases and J by 0 bases, with 17 bases between. The CDR3 loop spans 18 amino acids. From germline, CDR1 is SEHNR and CDR2 FQNEAQ (reference sequence). CDR3 in amino acids: CASSARDKSSSGANVLTF. CDR3 DNA: TGTGCCAGCAGCGCCCGGGACAAATCAAGCTCTGGGGCCAACGTCCTGACTTTC.

The gene calls are TRBV7-2 and TRBJ1-4, with unresolved D. The CDR3 is 12 residues long. V lost 5 bases and J lost 10, with 11 bases in between. Germline V gene data show CDR1 as SGHTA and CDR2 as FQGNSA. CDR3 bases: TGTGCCAGCAGCCCCCAGCGGGGAAAACTGTTTTTT. Translating it yields CASSPQRGKLFF.

The genes are TRBV29-1 and TRBJ2-2, with 11 bases identical to TRBD2. Germline V gene lookup returns CDR1 SQVTM and CDR2 ANQGSEA. The CDR3 contains 17 residues. With V trimmed by 0 bases and J by 5 bases, 8 bases remained unmatched. The CDR3 protein is CSVEDPTSGGSTGELFF. Written as DNA, the CDR3 is TGCAGCGTTGAAGATCCCACTAGCGGGGGATCGACCGGGGAGCTGTTTTTT.

The chain is built from TRBV27 and TRBJ1-3, with D possibly TRBD1 on 6 matching bases. Germline values: CDR1 MNHEY, CDR2 SMNVEV (reference sequence). The CDR3 has 16 amino acids. Deletions cut 1 base from V and 3 bases from J, with 13 bases between. DNA of the CDR3: TGTGCCAGCAGTTTATATGCAGGGGTTCGTGGAAACACCATATATTTT. It codes for CASSLYAGVRGNTIYF.

CDR3 sequence reads: CASSLQGVGQPQHF. The CDR3 DNA sequence: TGTGCCAGCTCCCTACAGGGGGTGGGGCAGCCCCAGCATTTT. The V call is TRBV18, the J call TRBJ1-5; TRBD1 matches 8 bases. V shed 6 bases and J 7 bases; nucleotides not matched to a gene: 8. This CDR3 is 14 amino acids long. Germline CDR1 reads KGHSH; CDR2 reads LQKENI.

The genes are TRBV3-1 (or the pseudogene TRBV3-2) and TRBJ2-5, with 7 bases fitting TRBD2. The CDR3 sequence is 13 residues long. Germline V gene sequence: CDR1 LGHDT, CDR2 YNNKEL (reference sequence). V lost 4 bases and J lost 5; bases outside the gene matches: 4. CDR3 protein: CASSPGGTETQYF. The DNA for the CDR3 is TGTGCCAGCAGCCCCGGGGGGACGGAGACCCAGTACTTC.

The chain combines TRBV27 with TRBJ2-7; 7 bases align to TRBD1. V trimming: 5 bases; J trimming: 3 bases; junction bases outside the gene matches: 10. This CDR3 has 15 residues. The germline CDR1 and CDR2 sequences are MNHEY and SMNVEV (reference sequence). CDR3 protein: CASSSRDSLSYEQYF. The CDR3, as DNA: TGTGCCAGCAGTAGCCGGGACAGCCTTAGCTACGAGCAGTACTTC.

The rearrangement uses TRBV27 and TRBJ1-6; TRBD1 matches at 8 bases. The CDR3 extends over 13 amino acids. J was trimmed by 14 bases and V by 0 bases; bases with no gene match: 3. Looked up from germline, CDR1 is MNHEY and CDR2 is SMNVEV (reference sequence). In nucleotides, the CDR3 is TGTGCCAGCAGTTTATCGGACAGGGTGGCCCTCCACTTT. Encoded protein: CASSLSDRVALHF.